These 8 T cell receptor beta chains were sequenced from one sample in a study of blood T cell repertoires in COVID-19 (dated by TCRdb to 2018 to 2021). Receptor libraries were prepared by the immunoSEQ multiplex PCR assay. TCRdb obtained this table from immuneACCESS and retained in-frame rearrangements with V and J assigned. These tables miss some clones; where compared with another copy, unresolved V genes account for less than half of the shortfall, and the remainder is unexplained. The sample yields some 200,000 clones; around four fifths were counted once. The ten largest make up around 5.5% of the sample. The sample taken for sequencing was peripheral blood. The receptors derive from an older woman who had recovered from COVID-19.

The chain recombines TRBV9 with TRBJ2-3; 16 bases are shared with TRBD2. The germline V gene encodes CDR1 SGDLS and CDR2 YYNGEE. The CDR3 runs 19 residues. With V trimmed by 0 bases and J by 0 bases, 4 bases remained unmatched. Here the CDR3 DNA reads TGTGCCAGCAGCGTAGGCTCGGGACTAGCGGGGGGGAGCACAGATACGCAGTATTTT. Amino acids: CASSVGSGLAGGSTDTQYF.

The rearrangement joins TRBV2 to TRBJ2-3; weak D call: TRBD1 (5 bases). CDR1 SNHLY and CDR2 FYNNEI come from the germline V gene. The V gene lost 6 bases and the J gene lost 8 bases, with 12 bases spanning the gap. The CDR3 is 12 amino acids. The CDR3 DNA reads TGTGCCAGCAGGATGACAGTATCTACGCAGTATTTT. Its translation is CASRMTVSTQYF. The complete variable domain, with remaining parts taken from reference TRBV2 and TRBJ2-3, reads EPEVTQTPSHQVTQMGQEVILRCVPISNHLYFYWYRQILGQKVEFLVSFYNNEISEKSEIFDDQFSVERPDGSNFTLKIRSTKLEDSAMYFCASRMTVSTQYFGPGTRLTVL.

This clone was observed a single time. The chain combines TRBV10-3 with TRBJ2-5; perhaps TRBD2 as D (6 bases). V was pared by 2 bases and J by 4 bases, with 11 bases between. CDR1 is ENHRY and CDR2 is SYGVKD in the germline V gene. The CDR3 covers 14 residues. Here the CDR3 reads CAISERQGGETQYF. Written as DNA, the CDR3 is TGTGCCATCAGTGAGAGGCAGGGAGGAGAGACCCAGTACTTC.

This chain connects TRBV19 to TRBJ1-5, with TRBD1 matching 8 bases. The CDR3 covers 16 residues. Trimming removed 4 bases from V and 2 bases from J; junction bases left unmatched: 7. The germline gives CDR1 LNHDA, CDR2 SQIVND (reference sequence). The CDR3 sequence: CASSKRTGKGNQPQHF. DNA for the CDR3: TGTGCCAGTAGTAAGAGGACAGGGAAGGGCAATCAGCCCCAGCATTTT.

The chain links TRBV6-6 to TRBJ2-1; 10 bases are shared with TRBD1. This CDR3 region has 13 residues. V lost 6 bases and J lost 10; bases outside the gene matches: 6. Per the germline V gene, CDR1 is MNHNY and CDR2 is SVGAGI (reference sequence). DNA of the CDR3: TGTGCCAGCAGCCCGACAGGGGGCGGGGAGCAGTTCTTC. Translation gives CASSPTGGGEQFF.

This chain uses TRBV18 with TRBJ1-3, with TRBD1 as a possible D gene (6 bases). Germline V lookup: CDR1 KGHSH, CDR2 LQKENI. CDR3 length equals 16 residues. V dropped 2 bases and J dropped 1 base, with 12 bases sitting between them. DNA for the CDR3: TGTGCCAGCTCACCAGGTCTGGGGGCATCTGGAAACACCATATATTTT. Protein: CASSPGLGASGNTIYF.

The J gene is TRBJ2-7, the V gene TRBV27, with D perhaps matching TRBD2 (5 bases). This CDR3 has 14 amino acids. Germline assignment: CDR1 MNHEY and CDR2 SMNVEV (reference sequence). V was cut by 7 bases and J by 0 bases, with 13 bases left in between. DNA for the CDR3: TGTGCCAGCAAGGAGGCGGTCGGCTCCTACGAGCAGTACTTC. It translates to CASKEAVGSYEQYF.

The rearrangement joins TRBV6-2 or TRBV6-3 to TRBJ2-7; 10 nucleotides match TRBD2. Per the germline V gene, CDR1 is MNHEY and CDR2 is SVGEGT. CDR3 length: 17 residues. Germline trimming cut 2 bases from V and 0 bases from J; bases unmatched to any gene: 7. CDR3 coding DNA: TGTGCCAGCAGTTACGGGATAGCGGGGGGACCCTCCTACGAGCAGTACTTC. Translated: CASSYGIAGGPSYEQYF.